Each of the 11 T cell receptor beta chains below was sequenced from the same sample in a study of T cell responses to AZD1222 COVID-19 vaccine. TCRdb keeps only in-frame clones here, not all; method: immunoSEQ multiplex PCR. The sample shows 170,000 or so clones, approximately 95% of them seen only once. Sequencing was performed on peripheral blood, taken 28 days after the second dose of the MenACWY control vaccine. The receptors shown here come from an adult who received the MenACWY meningococcal vaccine as a control.

This chain uses TRBV5-5 with TRBJ1-2; the D is unclear. The V gene lost 0 bases and the J gene lost 6 bases, with 9 bases spanning the gap. The CDR3 sequence is 13 residues long. Germline CDR1 and CDR2: SGHKS and YYEKEE (reference sequence). The CDR3 nucleotides read TGTGCCAGCAGCTTGGGCAGTTCGGATGGCTACACCTTC. It yields the protein CASSLGSSDGYTF.

The chain has TRBV6-5 and TRBJ1-1; the D gene is possibly TRBD1 (5 bases). Germline CDR1 reads MNHEY; CDR2 reads SVGAGI. The CDR3 length is 15 residues. Trimming stripped 0 bases from V and 1 base from J, with 9 bases between. CDR3 sequence (DNA): TGTGCCAGCAGTTACTCGGGCAGGGCGAACACTGAAGCTTTCTTT. Protein product: CASSYSGRANTEAFF.

The chain couples TRBV4-2 to TRBJ2-5; TRBD1 agrees at 7 bases. CDR1 and CDR2 from the germline V gene are LGHNA and YNFKEQ. Germline trimming cut 1 base from V and 5 bases from J; bases unmatched to any gene: 7. The CDR3 length is 15 residues. The CDR3 protein is CASSQAPRTGETQYF. CDR3 nucleotide sequence: TGTGCCAGCAGCCAAGCTCCCCGGACAGGCGAGACCCAGTACTTC.

The CDR3 reads CASSQTRGYGYTF. In nucleotides, the CDR3 is TGTGCCAGCAGTCAAACCCGGGGGTATGGCTACACCTTC. This chain links TRBV7-3 with TRBJ1-2; D is perhaps TRBD1 (5 bases). Between the trimmed V and J ends, which lost 6 bases and 5 bases, there was a span of 13 bases. Germline CDR1 and CDR2: SGHTA and FQGTGA. The CDR3 is 13 amino acids.

This rearrangement joins TRBV19 to TRBJ1-3; D is undetermined. Trimming took off 2 bases at V and 9 bases at J, with 17 bases between the two ends. The CDR3 is 15 amino acids. Per the germline V gene, CDR1 is LNHDA and CDR2 is SQIVND (reference sequence). CDR3 protein: CASSILSSKGITIYF. CDR3 DNA: TGTGCCAGTAGTATACTATCCTCGAAGGGCATCACCATATATTTT.

The genes are TRBV18 and TRBJ2-2; 10 bases line up with TRBD2. Unmatched junction bases numbered 3, after V lost 1 base and J lost 4 bases. This CDR3 contains 16 residues. The V gene's germline CDR1 is KGHSH and CDR2 LQKENI. For the CDR3, the DNA is TGTGCCAGCTCACCACTAGCGGGGGGCTCCACCGGGGAGCTGTTTTTT. Encoded protein: CASSPLAGGSTGELFF.

This chain uses TRBV4-2 with TRBJ1-1; a weak D match, TRBD1 (5 bases). V was clipped by 1 base and J by 3 bases, with 12 bases between them. This CDR3 is 15 amino acids long. Germline CDR1 LGHNA, CDR2 YNFKEQ. The CDR3, as DNA: TGTGCCAGCAGCCAAGCGGGGGGAACGGACACTGAAGCTTTCTTT. Amino acid sequence: CASSQAGGTDTEAFF.

V is TRBV28 and J is TRBJ2-1; either TRBD1 or TRBD2 may supply D (5 bases each). The CDR3 totals 13 residues. The V and J ends lost 5 bases and 12 bases respectively, with 17 bases between them. Looked up from germline, CDR1 is MDHEN and CDR2 is SYDVKM. Written as DNA, the CDR3 is TGTGCCAGCAGTAGGGACGGCTCGGTCGGGCAGTTCTTC. Residues: CASSRDGSVGQFF.

This clone was recorded a few times. Other DNA sequences in the sample encode the same CDR3. V is TRBV18 and J is TRBJ2-3; D is undetermined. Trimming pared 0 bases from V and 2 bases from J, leaving 3 bases between. The CDR3 extends over 13 amino acids. Germline V gene data show CDR1 as KGHSH and CDR2 as LQKENI. The CDR3 DNA is TGTGCCAGCTCACCACCGAACACAGATACGCAGTATTTT. Translating it yields CASSPPNTDTQYF.

This chain joins TRBV6-5 and TRBJ2-1, with 7 nucleotides matching TRBD2. Germline V gene lookup returns CDR1 MNHEY and CDR2 SVGAGI. The trim removed 5 bases at V and 2 bases at J, leaving 6 bases unmatched. CDR3 length equals 15 residues. The DNA of the CDR3 is TGTGCCAGCAGTATCTCGGGGGGAACCTACAATGAGCAGTTCTTC. Translated: CASSISGGTYNEQFF.

This sequence joins TRBV6-5 and TRBJ1-2; 9 positions match TRBD1. CDR1 and CDR2 (germline): MNHEY, SVGAGI. V dropped 5 bases and J dropped 8; count of bases not matched to a gene: 3. The length of the CDR3 is 12 residues. This chain's CDR3 is CASSTGGSGYTF. The CDR3 DNA sequence: TGTGCCAGCAGTACAGGGGGCTCAGGCTACACCTTC.